The 18 T cell receptor beta chains reported below all come from one sample, sequenced in a study of T cell responses to AZD1222 COVID-19 vaccine. Produced via immunoSEQ multiplex PCR; TCRdb's table is partial and in-frame only. The sample holds about 64,000 clones, 75% to 95% seen once. The input for sequencing was peripheral blood, taken 28 days after the second dose of the MenACWY control vaccine. Source of these receptors: an adult who received the MenACWY meningococcal vaccine as a control.

V and J are TRBV10-2 and TRBJ2-7, with D possibly called TRBD1 or TRBD2 (5 bases each). The germline gives CDR1 WSHSY, CDR2 SAAADI. Between the trimmed V and J ends, which lost 4 bases and 1 base, there was a span of 14 bases. The CDR3 is made up of 15 amino acids. The CDR3 sequence is CASSAAGTGSYEQYF. The CDR3 region has the DNA TGCGCCAGCAGTGCGGCCGGGACGGGATCCTACGAGCAGTACTTC.

The rearrangement links TRBV14 to TRBJ2-3; D is ambiguous. The germline gives CDR1 SGHDN, CDR2 FVKESK. V was cut by 3 bases and J by 3 bases, with 13 bases left in between. The CDR3 runs to 15 residues. In nucleotides, the CDR3 is TGTGCCAGCAGCCAGGTGCCCATAGGTACAGATACGCAGTATTTT. It codes for CASSQVPIGTDTQYF.

The chain recombines TRBV4-3 with TRBJ2-3; no clear D. V was shortened by 2 bases and J by 3 bases, with 6 bases between the two germline ends. CDR3 length equals 13 residues. CDR1 and CDR2 (germline): LGHNA, YSLEER. CDR3 nucleotide sequence: TGCGCCAGCAGCCAAACTATAACAGATACGCAGTATTTT. The encoded protein is CASSQTITDTQYF.

This rearrangement joins TRBV6-1 to TRBJ1-3, with D maybe TRBD1 (5 bases). CDR1 is MNHNS and CDR2 is SASEGT in the germline V gene. The V end lost 2 bases, the J end lost 0 bases, and 5 bases lay between the germline ends. This CDR3 spans 14 amino acids. CDR3 amino acids: CASSEQGSGNTIYF. DNA of the CDR3: TGTGCCAGCAGTGAACAGGGCTCTGGAAACACCATATATTTT.

V usage is TRBV27 and J usage is TRBJ2-2, with D possibly TRBD2 on 7 matching bases. Germline loops: CDR1 MNHEY, CDR2 SMNVEV (reference sequence). Between the trimmed V and J ends, which lost 3 bases and 4 bases, there was a span of 15 bases. The CDR3 length is 16 residues. The CDR3 sequence is CASSFLGGGGTGELFF. CDR3 in DNA: TGTGCCAGCAGTTTTCTTGGGGGCGGGGGCACCGGGGAGCTGTTTTTT.

The CDR3 DNA sequence: TGTGCCAGCATCAAGGGGGCGGGAGCCGGGGAGCTGTTTTTT. Translating it yields CASIKGAGAGELFF. The chain links TRBV7-9 to TRBJ2-2; D tentatively reads TRBD1 or TRBD2 (7 bases each). Germline V gene sequence: CDR1 SEHNR, CDR2 FQNEAQ (reference sequence). V was shortened by 7 bases and J by 6 bases, with 15 bases between the two germline ends. The CDR3 runs 14 residues.

The chain employs TRBV19 and TRBJ1-5; 9 positions agree with TRBD1. Germline V gene data show CDR1 as LNHDA and CDR2 as SQIVND (reference sequence). Germline trimming cut 6 bases from V and 1 base from J; bases unmatched to any gene: 10. The CDR3 runs 17 residues. This CDR3 reads CASRPSGTGRSNQPQHF. In DNA, the CDR3 is TGTGCCAGTAGACCATCCGGGACAGGGAGGAGCAATCAGCCCCAGCATTTT.

The V gene is TRBV6-5, the J gene TRBJ1-4; 10 bases are a match to TRBD1. CDR1 and CDR2 (germline): MNHEY, SVGAGI. The V segment lost 6 bases and the J segment 6 bases; nucleotides outside the gene matches: 4. This CDR3 spans 14 amino acids. CDR3 region: CASSWDRGDEKLFF. The CDR3 DNA is TGTGCCAGCAGCTGGGACAGGGGAGATGAAAAACTGTTTTTT.

The V call is TRBV4-1, the J call TRBJ2-1; the D gene is possibly TRBD1 (5 bases). The CDR3 is 15 residues long. Trimming cost V 0 bases and J 1 base, with 7 bases left between them. The germline gives CDR1 MGHRA, CDR2 YSYEKL. CDR3 protein: CASSQEDKSYNEQFF. The CDR3 DNA sequence: TGCGCCAGCAGCCAAGAGGACAAGTCCTACAATGAGCAGTTCTTC.

The chain has TRBV10-3 and TRBJ2-7; 8 positions match TRBD2. The V segment lost 8 bases and the J segment 1 base; nucleotides outside the gene matches: 4. The germline V gene encodes CDR1 ENHRY and CDR2 SYGVKD. This CDR3 has 13 residues. The CDR3 nucleotides read TGTGCCATCTCCGGGACTAGTTCCTACGAGCAGTACTTC. It encodes CAISGTSSYEQYF.

V and J are TRBV6-5 and TRBJ1-1, with D tentatively TRBD1 (5 bases). The CDR3 loop spans 12 amino acids. V gave up 8 bases and J gave up 8 bases, with 15 bases separating them. Per the germline V gene, CDR1 is MNHEY and CDR2 is SVGAGI. CDR3 in amino acids: CASSSPGGEAFF. CDR3 in DNA: TGTGCCAGCTCATCCCCGGGGGGGGAAGCTTTCTTT.

There are a few counts of this clone. The genes are TRBV14 and TRBJ1-1, with D possibly being TRBD1 (5 bases). The CDR3 is 14 residues long. Trimming stripped 1 base from V and 4 bases from J, with 10 bases between. Germline values: CDR1 SGHDN, CDR2 FVKESK. The DNA of the CDR3 is TGTGCCAGCAGCCAAGTTTACGGGGGCACTGAAGCTTTCTTT. As protein: CASSQVYGGTEAFF.

This chain uses TRBV7-2 with TRBJ1-3; the D is unclear. The CDR3 length is 13 residues. The germline V gene has CDR1 SGHTA and CDR2 FQGNSA. V lost 4 bases, J lost 4 bases, and 8 bases lay in between. The CDR3 loop is CASSSAGGNTIYF. CDR3 nucleotide sequence: TGTGCCAGCAGCTCTGCCGGGGGAAACACCATATATTTT.

The chain joins TRBV7-2 to TRBJ2-5; 10 bases line up with TRBD2. Germline CDR1 SGHTA, CDR2 FQGNSA. V dropped 5 bases and J dropped 1; count of bases not matched to a gene: 10. The CDR3 has 17 residues. CDR3 sequence: CASSGRRTSGSQETQYF. In DNA form, the CDR3 reads TGTGCCAGCAGCGGGCGACGGACTAGCGGCTCCCAAGAGACCCAGTACTTC.

This clone has a single count. The rearrangement links TRBV5-6 to TRBJ1-1; D gene unclear. The CDR3 runs 13 residues. Trimming removed 0 bases from V and 2 bases from J, with 5 bases in between. Germline CDR1 and CDR2: SGHDT and YYEEEE. The CDR3 sequence: CASSLDPNTEAFF. The CDR3, as DNA: TGTGCCAGCAGCTTGGATCCCAACACTGAAGCTTTCTTT.

This clone was found once. The genes are TRBV20-1 and TRBJ1-5, with D unclear. V was pared by 6 bases and J by 1 base, with 7 bases between. CDR3 length: 12 residues. The V gene's germline CDR1 is DFQATT and CDR2 SNEGSKA (reference sequence). In DNA, the CDR3 is TGCAGTGCCAGTACGAGCAATCAGCCCCAGCATTTT. Protein: CSASTSNQPQHF.

This clone was found once. The chain uses TRBV29-1 and TRBJ2-1; 8 bases map to TRBD2. Germline assignment: CDR1 SQVTM and CDR2 ANQGSEA. V shed 6 bases and J 5 bases; nucleotides not matched to a gene: 21. The length of the CDR3 is 18 residues. The DNA of the CDR3 is TGCAGCGTCAGAGGAAATAGCGGGAACCGAGGGGTAAACAATGAGCAGTTCTTC. Amino acid sequence: CSVRGNSGNRGVNNEQFF.

This clone was picked up a small number of times. This CDR3 is CASSRGGLTEAFF. The CDR3 coding sequence is TGTGCCAGTAGTCGGGGGGGTCTTACTGAAGCTTTCTTT. The genes are TRBV19 and TRBJ1-1; perhaps TRBD1 as D (5 bases). This CDR3 contains 13 residues. V lost 5 bases, J lost 5 bases, and 12 bases lay in between. Germline V gene sequence: CDR1 LNHDA, CDR2 SQIVND (reference sequence).